Listed here is a single T cell receptor beta chain. The same CDR3 arises from other DNA sequences in this sample as well. The data were taken from a study of shared clonotypes between healthy human individuals. Study at large: Aged 18 to 49, the donors were a couple of women and three men.

This CDR3 comprises 15 residues. The V end was cut by 1 base, the J end by 2 bases, with 9 bases between. CDR1 is LNHDA, CDR2 SQIVND, per germline (reference sequence). TCRdb's table, derived via immunoSEQ multiplex PCR, lists solely in-frame clones and lacks some. The sample lists a few million clones, more than 90% seen once, with roughly 0.13% in the top ten. The sequencing sample was made of naive CD4+ T cells sorted from blood. Subset noted: CD45RA+ positively selected. This receptor was obtained from a man younger than 30 in good health. This rearrangement joins TRBV19 to TRBJ2-1; no firm D call. This CDR3 is CASSIGQGAYNEQFF. The CDR3 DNA sequence: TGTGCCAGTAGTATAGGGCAAGGTGCCTACAATGAGCAGTTCTTC.